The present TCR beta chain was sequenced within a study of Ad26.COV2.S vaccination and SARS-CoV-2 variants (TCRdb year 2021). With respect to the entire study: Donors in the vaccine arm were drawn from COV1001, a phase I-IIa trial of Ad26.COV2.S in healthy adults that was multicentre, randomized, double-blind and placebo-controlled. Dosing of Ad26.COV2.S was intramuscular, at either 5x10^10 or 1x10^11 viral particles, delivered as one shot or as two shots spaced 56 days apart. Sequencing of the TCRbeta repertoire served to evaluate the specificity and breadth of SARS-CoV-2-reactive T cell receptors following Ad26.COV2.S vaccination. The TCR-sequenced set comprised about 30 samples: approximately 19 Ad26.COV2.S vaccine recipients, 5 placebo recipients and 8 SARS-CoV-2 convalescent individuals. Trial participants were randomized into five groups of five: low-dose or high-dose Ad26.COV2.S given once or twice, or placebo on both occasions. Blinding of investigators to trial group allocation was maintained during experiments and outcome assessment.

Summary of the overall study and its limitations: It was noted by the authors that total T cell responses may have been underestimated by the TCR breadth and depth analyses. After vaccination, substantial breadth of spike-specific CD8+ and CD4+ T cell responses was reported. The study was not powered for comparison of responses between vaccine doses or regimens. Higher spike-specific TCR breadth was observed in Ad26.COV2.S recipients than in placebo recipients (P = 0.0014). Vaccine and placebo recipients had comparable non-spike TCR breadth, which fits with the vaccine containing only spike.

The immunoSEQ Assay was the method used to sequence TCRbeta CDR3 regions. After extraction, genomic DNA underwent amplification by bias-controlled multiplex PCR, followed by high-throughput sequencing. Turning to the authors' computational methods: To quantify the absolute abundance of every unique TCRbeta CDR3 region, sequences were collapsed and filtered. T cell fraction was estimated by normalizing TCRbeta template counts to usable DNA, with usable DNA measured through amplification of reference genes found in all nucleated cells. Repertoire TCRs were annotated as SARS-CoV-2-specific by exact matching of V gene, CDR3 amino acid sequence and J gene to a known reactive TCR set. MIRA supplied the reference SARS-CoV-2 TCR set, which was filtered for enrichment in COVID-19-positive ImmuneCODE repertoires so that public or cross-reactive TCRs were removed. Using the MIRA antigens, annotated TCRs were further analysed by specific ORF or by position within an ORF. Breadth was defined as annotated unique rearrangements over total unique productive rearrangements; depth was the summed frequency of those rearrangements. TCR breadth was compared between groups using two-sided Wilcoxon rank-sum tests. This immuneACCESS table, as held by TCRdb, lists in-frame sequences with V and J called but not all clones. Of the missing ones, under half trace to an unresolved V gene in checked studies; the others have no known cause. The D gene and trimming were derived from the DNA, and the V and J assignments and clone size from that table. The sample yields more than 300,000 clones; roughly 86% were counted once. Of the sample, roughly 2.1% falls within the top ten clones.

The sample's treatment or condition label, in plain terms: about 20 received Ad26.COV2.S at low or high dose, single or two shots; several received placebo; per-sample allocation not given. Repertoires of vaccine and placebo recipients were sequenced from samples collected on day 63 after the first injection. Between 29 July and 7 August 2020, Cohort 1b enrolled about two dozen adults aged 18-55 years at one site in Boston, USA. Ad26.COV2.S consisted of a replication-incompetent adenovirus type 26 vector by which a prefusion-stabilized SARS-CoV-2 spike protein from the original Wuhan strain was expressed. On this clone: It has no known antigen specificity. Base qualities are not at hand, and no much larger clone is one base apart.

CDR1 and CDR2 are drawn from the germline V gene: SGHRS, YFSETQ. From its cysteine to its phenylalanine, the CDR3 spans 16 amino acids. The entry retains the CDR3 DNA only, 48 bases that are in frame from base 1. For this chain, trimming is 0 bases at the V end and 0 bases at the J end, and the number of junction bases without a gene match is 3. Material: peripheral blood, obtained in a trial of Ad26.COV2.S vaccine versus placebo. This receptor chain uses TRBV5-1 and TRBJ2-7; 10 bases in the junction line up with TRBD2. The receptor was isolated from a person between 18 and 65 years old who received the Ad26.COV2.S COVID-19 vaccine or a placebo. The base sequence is TGCGCCAGCAGCTTGGCCGGGACTAGCGTCTCCTACGAGCAGTACTTC. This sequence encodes CASSLAGTSVSYEQYF.